One and the same sample provided the 22 T cell receptor beta chains below, sequenced in a study of blood T cell repertoires in COVID-19. The method was immunoSEQ multiplex PCR; TCRdb's version includes in-frame clones alone and lacks a portion of them. The data hold about 370,000 clones, with 85% to 90% observed a single time. The sequencing sample was made of PBMCs or T cells enriched from blood (not recorded which). The receptors here all came from a young man who had recovered from COVID-19.

J is TRBJ1-2 and V is TRBV5-8, with a weak D call TRBD1 (6 bases). The CDR3 length is 14 residues. Trimming removed 4 bases at V and 4 bases at J, with 14 bases between. Germline CDR1 SGHTS, CDR2 YDEGEE. The CDR3 is CASSPMTGLYGYTF. The CDR3 bases are TGTGCCAGCAGCCCTATGACAGGACTCTATGGCTACACCTTC.

J is TRBJ1-1 and V is TRBV5-1; possibly TRBD1 for D (5 bases). The CDR3 has 14 amino acids. Trimming removed 6 bases from V and 5 bases from J, with 17 bases in between. Germline assignment: CDR1 SGHRS and CDR2 YFSETQ. CDR3 in amino acids: CASNHLGGRTEAFF. CDR3 bases: TGCGCCAGCAATCATTTGGGGGGAAGGACTGAAGCTTTCTTT.

The chain joins TRBV30 to TRBJ1-1; TRBD1 aligns across 9 bases. The CDR3 totals 13 residues. J lost 5 bases, V lost 7 bases, and 8 bases had no gene match. The germline CDR1 and CDR2 sequences are GTSNPN and SVGIG (reference sequence). The CDR3 spells CAYAGTGWTEAFF. DNA for the CDR3: TGTGCCTATGCCGGGACAGGGTGGACTGAAGCTTTCTTT.

The J gene is TRBJ1-2, the V gene TRBV3-1 (or the pseudogene TRBV3-2); the D gene is possibly TRBD1 (5 bases). Trimming stripped 4 bases from V and 8 bases from J, with 17 bases between. The V gene's germline CDR1 is LGHDT and CDR2 YNNKEL (reference sequence). The CDR3 extends over 14 amino acids. This chain's CDR3 is CASSPGILGSGYTF. DNA for the CDR3: TGTGCCAGCAGCCCAGGGATCTTGGGGTCGGGCTACACCTTC.

The gene calls are TRBV27 and TRBJ2-1; D is uncertain. The V gene's germline CDR1 is MNHEY and CDR2 SMNVEV (reference sequence). Deletions cut 9 bases from V and 5 bases from J, with 17 bases between. The CDR3 sequence is 14 residues long. CDR3 amino acids: CASLKEFTHNEQFF. Written as DNA, the CDR3 is TGTGCCAGTCTGAAGGAGTTTACCCACAATGAGCAGTTCTTC.

The rearrangement links TRBV28 to TRBJ2-3, with TRBD2 matching 8 bases. Germline V gene sequence: CDR1 MDHEN, CDR2 SYDVKM. The CDR3 is 16 amino acids. The trim removed 6 bases at V and 0 bases at J, leaving 8 bases unmatched. The CDR3 here is CASSLPVAGSTDTQYF. The CDR3 DNA reads as TGTGCCAGCAGCCTCCCTGTAGCGGGAAGCACAGATACGCAGTATTTT.

The rearrangement joins TRBV10-2 to TRBJ2-3; 8 nucleotides align to TRBD2. CDR3 length: 13 amino acids. Germline trimming cut 4 bases from V and 6 bases from J; bases unmatched to any gene: 3. Germline V gives CDR1 WSHSY, CDR2 SAAADI. The DNA for the CDR3 is TGCGCCAGCAGTGCGGCTAGCGGGGATACGCAGTATTTT. This codes for CASSAASGDTQYF.

This chain joins TRBV18 and TRBJ2-7; 8 positions agree with TRBD2. V shed 6 bases and J 5 bases; nucleotides not matched to a gene: 6. The CDR3 is made up of 13 amino acids. Germline V gene lookup returns CDR1 KGHSH and CDR2 LQKENI. This CDR3 reads CASSPTSANEQYF. For the CDR3, the DNA is TGTGCCAGCTCCCCGACTAGCGCCAACGAGCAGTACTTC.

The V and J genes are TRBV3-1 (or the pseudogene TRBV3-2) and TRBJ2-7, with 8 nucleotides matching TRBD2. The V and J ends lost 1 base and 3 bases, in that order; junction bases with no gene match: 14. The CDR3 consists of 18 residues. Germline-derived CDR1 and CDR2 are LGHDT and YNNKEL (reference sequence). The CDR3: CASSQGGEGWGLDYEQYF. In DNA form, the CDR3 reads TGTGCCAGCAGCCAAGGAGGTGAGGGTTGGGGACTAGACTACGAGCAGTACTTC.

Of note for this clone: Other nucleotide sequences in the sample specify the same CDR3. V usage is TRBV7-9 and J usage is TRBJ1-1; D possibly corresponds to TRBD1 (5 bases). Trimming stripped 2 bases from V and 4 bases from J, with 11 bases between. The germline V gene encodes CDR1 SEHNR and CDR2 FQNEAQ (reference sequence). The CDR3 covers 14 residues. The CDR3 DNA reads TGTGCCAGCAGCTTACGGGGGGACGGCACTGAAGCTTTCTTT. As protein: CASSLRGDGTEAFF. Based on the CDR3 plus reference TRBV7-9 and TRBJ1-1, the full variable domain is DTGVSQNPRHKITKRGQNVTFRCDPISEHNRLYWYRQTLGQGPEFLTYFQNEAQLEKSRLLSDRFSAERPKGSFSTLEIQRTEQGDSAMYLCASSLRGDGTEAFFGQGTRLTVV.

The V gene is TRBV4-3, the J gene TRBJ2-7; no firm D call. The CDR3 has 13 residues. Per germline, CDR1 LGHNA and CDR2 YSLEER. V was cut by 0 bases and J by 1 base, with 4 bases left in between. The CDR3 here is CASSQDLSYEQYF. The CDR3 nucleotides are TGCGCCAGCAGCCAAGACTTGTCCTACGAGCAGTACTTC.

In DNA, the CDR3 is TGTGCCAGCAGCCCGACTAGCGGGAGGACAGCAGATACGCAGTATTTT. Translation gives CASSPTSGRTADTQYF. V usage is TRBV11-3 and J usage is TRBJ2-3; 13 bases fit TRBD2. There are 16 residues in the CDR3. The V gene end was trimmed by 5 bases and the J gene end by 4 bases; junction bases not matched to a gene: 6. Germline V gene sequence: CDR1 SGHNT, CDR2 YENEEA.

The gene calls are TRBV3-1 (or the pseudogene TRBV3-2) and TRBJ1-1; no firm D call. The CDR3 covers 16 residues. With 8 bases removed from V and 0 bases from J, the gap between germline ends came to 19 bases. Germline-derived CDR1 and CDR2 are LGHDT and YNNKEL (reference sequence). CDR3: CASGQGRGSVNTEAFF. For the CDR3, the DNA is TGTGCCAGCGGGCAAGGCAGAGGGAGCGTGAACACTGAAGCTTTCTTT.

This rearrangement joins TRBV29-1 to TRBJ1-1; D might be TRBD1 (5 bases). The CDR3 covers 16 residues. Germline CDR1 is SQVTM and CDR2 is ANQGSEA. V shed 5 bases and J shed 0 bases, with 19 bases lying between them. This chain's CDR3 is CSVRGGFGGLNTEAFF. The CDR3 DNA reads TGCAGCGTTCGAGGCGGGTTCGGGGGGTTGAACACTGAAGCTTTCTTT.

The V gene is TRBV19, the J gene TRBJ1-3; possible D gene TRBD1, 5 bases. V lost 7 bases, J lost 0 bases, and 13 bases lay in between. CDR3 length: 15 amino acids. Germline CDR1 and CDR2: LNHDA and SQIVND (reference sequence). CDR3 DNA: TGTGCCAGTACCAACCAGGGCGTCTCTGGAAACACCATATATTTT. This encodes CASTNQGVSGNTIYF. The full variable domain, its missing parts supplied by reference TRBV19 and TRBJ1-3, is DGGITQSPKYLFRKEGQNVTLSCEQNLNHDAMYWYRQDPGQGLRLIYYSQIVNDFQKGDIAEGYSVSREKKESFPLTVTSAQKNPTAFYLCASTNQGVSGNTIYFGEGSWLTVV.

The chain couples TRBV19 to TRBJ2-1, with 14 bases lining up with TRBD2. This CDR3 is built from 18 residues. CDR1 and CDR2 (germline): LNHDA, SQIVND (reference sequence). J lost 4 bases, V lost 1 base, and 6 bases had no gene match. CDR3 protein: CASSIGRTSGRKYNEQFF. For the CDR3, the DNA is TGTGCCAGTAGTATAGGCAGGACTAGCGGGAGGAAATACAATGAGCAGTTCTTC.

This clone showed up just once. This rearrangement joins TRBV4-1 to TRBJ1-1; D is possibly TRBD1 (5 bases). The ends were cut back, 5 bases at V and 6 bases at J, with 19 bases in the middle. The CDR3 is made up of 15 amino acids. CDR1 and CDR2 (germline): MGHRA, YSYEKL. DNA of the CDR3: TGCGCCAGCAGCAAAGCCCCCCAGGGCTTGGCTGAAGCTTTCTTT. It yields the protein CASSKAPQGLAEAFF.

The CDR3 DNA reads as TGTGCCAGCAGCTCAGGGGGCTCTAGCTATGGCTACACCTTC. It translates to CASSSGGSSYGYTF. The V gene is TRBV7-6, the J gene TRBJ1-2; TRBD1 matches at 8 bases. The V and J ends lost 4 bases and 4 bases, in that order; junction bases with no gene match: 5. The CDR3 is made up of 14 amino acids. Germline loops: CDR1 SGHVS, CDR2 FNYEAQ.

The V gene is TRBV5-1, the J gene TRBJ2-2; maybe TRBD2 (7 bases). CDR1 is SGHRS and CDR2 is YFSETQ in the germline V gene. Deletions cut 1 base from V and 3 bases from J, with 13 bases between. The CDR3 covers 16 residues. The CDR3 region is CASSLILGGDTGELFF. CDR3 nucleotides: TGCGCCAGCAGCTTGATACTAGGGGGGGACACCGGGGAGCTGTTTTTT.

This clone appeared a single time. This chain links TRBV5-1 with TRBJ2-1; 9 bases match TRBD2. Germline V gene data show CDR1 as SGHRS and CDR2 as YFSETQ. The CDR3 is 18 residues long. V shed 4 bases, J shed 0 bases, and the junction held 11 bases outside the gene matches. The CDR3 loop is CASSPSISGSSSYNEQFF. The DNA of the CDR3 is TGCGCCAGCAGCCCCTCAATTAGCGGGAGCAGCTCCTACAATGAGCAGTTCTTC.

This clone was observed a single time. CDR3 sequence: CASSWDYYGSEAFF. The CDR3 region has the DNA TGTGCCAGCTCATGGGACTACTACGGATCTGAAGCTTTCTTT. The chain carries TRBV18 and TRBJ1-1, with D tentatively TRBD1 (5 bases). Germline V gene lookup returns CDR1 KGHSH and CDR2 LQKENI. The CDR3 is 14 residues long. V dropped 5 bases and J dropped 6 bases, with 16 bases sitting between them.

This chain links TRBV11-2 with TRBJ2-7; possibly TRBD1 for D (5 bases). Germline V gene data show CDR1 as SGHAT and CDR2 as FQNNGV. The CDR3 is 15 amino acids. V lost 1 base to trimming and J lost 5 bases, with 15 bases between them. CDR3 amino acids: CASSLGGQGRDEQYF. CDR3 sequence (DNA): TGTGCCAGCAGCTTAGGTGGGCAGGGCCGAGACGAGCAGTACTTC.